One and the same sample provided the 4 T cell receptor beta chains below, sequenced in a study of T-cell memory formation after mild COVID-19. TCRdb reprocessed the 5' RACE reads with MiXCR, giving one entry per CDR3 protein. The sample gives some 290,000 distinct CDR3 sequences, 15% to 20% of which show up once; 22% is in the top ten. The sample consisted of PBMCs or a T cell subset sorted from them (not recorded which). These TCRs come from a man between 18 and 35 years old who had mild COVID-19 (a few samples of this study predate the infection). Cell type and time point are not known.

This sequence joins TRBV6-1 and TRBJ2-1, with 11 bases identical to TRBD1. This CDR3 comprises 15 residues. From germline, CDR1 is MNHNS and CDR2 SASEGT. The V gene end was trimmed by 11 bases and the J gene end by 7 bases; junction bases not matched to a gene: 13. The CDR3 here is CASAWTGGVDNEQFF. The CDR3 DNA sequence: TGTGCCTCAGCGTGGACAGGGGGCGTCGATAATGAGCAGTTCTTC.

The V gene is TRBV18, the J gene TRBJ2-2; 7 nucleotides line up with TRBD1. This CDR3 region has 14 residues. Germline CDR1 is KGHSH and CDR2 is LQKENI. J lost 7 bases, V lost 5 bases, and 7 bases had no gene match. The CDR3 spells CASSADRTIGELFF. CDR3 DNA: TGTGCCAGCTCAGCGGACAGGACCATCGGGGAGCTGTTTTTT.

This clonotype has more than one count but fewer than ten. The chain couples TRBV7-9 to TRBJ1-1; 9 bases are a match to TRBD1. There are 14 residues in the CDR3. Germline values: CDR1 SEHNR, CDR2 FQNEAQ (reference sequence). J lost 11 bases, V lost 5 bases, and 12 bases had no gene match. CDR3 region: CASSPMGQGLEAFF. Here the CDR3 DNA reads TGTGCCAGCAGCCCGATGGGACAGGGCCTCGAGGCTTTCTTT.

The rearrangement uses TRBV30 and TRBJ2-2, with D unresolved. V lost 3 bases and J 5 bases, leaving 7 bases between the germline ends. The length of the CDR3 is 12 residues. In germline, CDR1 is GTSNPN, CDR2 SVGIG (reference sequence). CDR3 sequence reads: CAWSTPTGELFF. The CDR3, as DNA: TGTGCCTGGAGCACTCCAACCGGGGAGCTGTTTTTT.